The sequence of this T cell receptor beta chain was determined in a study of human T cells and chemical hapten exposure. Turning to the study itself: The scalp of each patient received a weekly diphenylcyclopropenone dose for the full roughly 25-week study.

TCRdb re-called the RACE reads with MiXCR, one entry per CDR3 protein. The profile shows roughly 97,000 distinct CDR3 sequences, 25% to 35% of them singletons. This clonotype was observed many times. This CDR3 comprises 16 residues. The V and J ends lost 0 bases and 1 base, in that order; junction bases with no gene match: 7. Germline CDR1 reads GTSNPN; CDR2 reads SVGIG (reference sequence). As to time point: patch test 3, about 24 weeks after DPC sensitization. The treatment denotes: therapeutic diphenylcyclopropenone sensitization with weekly scalp DPC. The chain couples TRBV30 to TRBJ2-3, with 7 bases identical to TRBD1. The source material was whole blood, sampled in connection with sensitization to the hapten diphenylcyclopropenone (DPC). This clonotype was sampled from a man aged 35-49 years with alopecia areata. Some clones in this sample may be carry-over from other donors' samples. In nucleotides, the CDR3 is TGTGCCTGGAGTGTACTAAAGGGGGCTCGCACAGATACGCAGTATTTT. This translates into CAWSVLKGARTDTQYF.